Following are 32 T cell receptor beta chains from one sample sequenced in a study of T cells in lung cancer brain metastases. Here immunoSEQ multiplex PCR was the method, and the copy in TCRdb shows in-frame clones only, minus some. Counted here are some 3,200 clones, approximately 90% occurring once; the ten biggest clones make up 11%. Material for sequencing was tumor tissue from the primary lung tumor. These receptors were collected from a man aged 55 to 70 with non-small cell lung cancer.

In this sample, this clone turned up once. J is TRBJ1-2 and V is TRBV29-1; TRBD1 aligns across 11 bases. With V trimmed by 6 bases and J by 8 bases, 8 bases remained unmatched. The length of the CDR3 is 13 residues. Germline lookup yields CDR1 SQVTM and CDR2 ANQGSEA. CDR3 in amino acids: CSVLGQGAAGYTF. The CDR3, as DNA: TGCAGCGTGCTCGGACAGGGGGCAGCCGGCTACACCTTC.

The rearrangement joins TRBV2 to TRBJ2-5; no clear D gene. The CDR3 loop spans 11 amino acids. Germline lookup yields CDR1 SNHLY and CDR2 FYNNEI. Between the trimmed V and J ends, which lost 7 bases and 1 base, there was a span of 4 bases. CDR3 sequence: CASTVQETQYF. DNA of the CDR3: TGTGCCAGCACCGTCCAAGAGACCCAGTACTTC.

The chain carries TRBV5-1 and TRBJ2-2, with D possibly TRBD2 on 6 matching bases. The CDR3 loop spans 16 amino acids. V lost 4 bases and J 0 bases, leaving 13 bases between the germline ends. CDR1 SGHRS and CDR2 YFSETQ come from the germline V gene. CDR3 coding DNA: TGCGCCAGCAGCGGTGGTCGGGGGTCGAACACCGGGGAGCTGTTTTTT. Translation: CASSGGRGSNTGELFF.

The chain employs TRBV6-1 and TRBJ2-5, with D possibly TRBD1 on 6 matching bases. Trimming stripped 1 base from V and 4 bases from J, with 22 bases between. The CDR3 covers 18 residues. Germline V gene data show CDR1 as MNHNS and CDR2 as SASEGT. Here the CDR3 reads CASSEGRVFLGRGETQYF. CDR3 sequence (DNA): TGTGCCAGCAGTGAAGGGCGGGTTTTCTTGGGCAGGGGAGAGACCCAGTACTTC.

The chain employs TRBV19 and TRBJ1-3, with D perhaps TRBD1 (6 bases). The CDR3 has 15 residues. The germline CDR1 and CDR2 sequences are LNHDA and SQIVND (reference sequence). V gave up 7 bases and J gave up 0 bases, with 13 bases separating them. CDR3: CASIATDSSGNTIYF. The CDR3 nucleotides read TGTGCCAGTATCGCAACGGACAGCTCTGGAAACACCATATATTTT.

The rearrangement joins TRBV18 to TRBJ1-2, with TRBD1 identical over 9 bases. Germline values: CDR1 KGHSH, CDR2 LQKENI. Germline trimming cut 6 bases from V and 6 bases from J; bases unmatched to any gene: 5. The CDR3 spans 13 residues. CDR3 in amino acids: CASSGWTGDGYTF. The CDR3 coding sequence is TGTGCCAGCTCGGGATGGACAGGGGATGGCTACACCTTC.

This clone was counted once. V and J are TRBV5-4 and TRBJ2-3, with 8 bases fitting TRBD2. The CDR3 is 15 amino acids. V trimming: 4 bases; J trimming: 1 base; junction bases outside the gene matches: 5. The germline gives CDR1 SGHNT, CDR2 YYREEE (reference sequence). CDR3 DNA sequence: TGTGCCAGCAGCCGTCCCGGGGGGGGCACAGATACGCAGTATTTT. This translates into CASSRPGGGTDTQYF.

The chain uses TRBV7-6 and TRBJ2-2, with 10 bases identical to TRBD2. The germline gives CDR1 SGHVS, CDR2 FNYEAQ. This CDR3 has 18 residues. J gave up 2 bases and V 1 base, and 7 bases lay outside the gene matches. CDR3 sequence: CASSLVSLAGVNTGELFF. CDR3 DNA sequence: TGTGCCAGCAGCTTAGTGTCCCTAGCGGGGGTTAACACCGGGGAGCTGTTTTTT.

V gene TRBV12-5 combines with J gene TRBJ1-5, with a tentative D call TRBD1 (6 bases). Trimming shortened V by 0 bases and J by 2 bases, and 11 bases separated the two germline ends. Germline V gene sequence: CDR1 LGHNT, CDR2 FRNRAP. The CDR3 covers 16 residues. The CDR3 spells CASGLVTGMGNQPQHF. DNA of the CDR3: TGTGCTAGTGGTTTGGTAACAGGGATGGGCAATCAGCCCCAGCATTTT.

This chain links TRBV7-6 with TRBJ2-7, with TRBD2 identical over 14 bases. Looked up from germline, CDR1 is SGHVS and CDR2 is FNYEAQ. The junction had 4 bases not matched to a gene; V was cut back by 0 bases and J by 3 bases. The CDR3 length is 17 residues. The CDR3 bases are TGTGCCAGCAGCTTAGCGGTAGGGACTAGCGGGAGCTACGAGCAGTACTTC. Its translation is CASSLAVGTSGSYEQYF.

The chain employs TRBV10-3 and TRBJ2-1, with D uncertain. The germline V gene has CDR1 ENHRY and CDR2 SYGVKD. CDR3 size: 13 residues. Trimming left V 4 bases short and J 7 bases short, with 11 bases between. The DNA for the CDR3 is TGTGCCATCAGTGGGGTCGAGTCAAATGAGCAGTTCTTC. Protein sequence: CAISGVESNEQFF.

The genes are TRBV6-5 and TRBJ1-2; D gene uncertain. Germline CDR1 is MNHEY and CDR2 is SVGAGI. Trimming cost V 7 bases and J 5 bases, with 17 bases left between them. The CDR3 has 14 residues. CDR3 residues: CASMGSIRQYGYTF. The CDR3 DNA reads as TGTGCCAGCATGGGATCTATACGACAATATGGCTACACCTTC.

This sequence joins TRBV18 and TRBJ2-1; no clear D gene. This CDR3 region has 13 residues. Trimming took 0 bases from V and 9 from J, leaving 9 bases between them. Germline CDR1 KGHSH, CDR2 LQKENI. CDR3 amino acids: CASSPPLRLEQFF. The CDR3 nucleotides read TGTGCCAGCTCACCACCGTTAAGGCTTGAGCAGTTCTTC.

This chain links TRBV27 with TRBJ1-5; 7 positions agree with TRBD1. Per the germline V gene, CDR1 is MNHEY and CDR2 is SMNVEV (reference sequence). This CDR3 has 14 amino acids. The V gene end was trimmed by 5 bases and the J gene end by 2 bases; junction bases not matched to a gene: 3. The CDR3 loop reads CASSLGTGNQPQHF. In DNA form, the CDR3 reads TGTGCCAGCAGTCTCGGGACAGGCAATCAGCCCCAGCATTTT.

V is TRBV27 and J is TRBJ2-2; D is perhaps TRBD2 (7 bases). There are 16 residues in the CDR3. V lost 5 bases to trimming and J lost 7 bases, with 20 bases between them. Germline values: CDR1 MNHEY, CDR2 SMNVEV (reference sequence). The CDR3 DNA follows: TGTGCCAGCAGTCTCTCAAGGGGGGGTGAGAACGGGGAGCTGTTTTTT. This codes for CASSLSRGGENGELFF.

This rearrangement joins TRBV6-6 to TRBJ1-1; D possibly corresponds to TRBD1 (5 bases). The germline V and J ends were trimmed by 10 bases and 0 bases, with 12 bases remaining between them. CDR1 and CDR2 from the germline V gene are MNHNY and SVGAGI (reference sequence). The CDR3 consists of 13 residues. The CDR3 protein is CANRGKLNTEAFF. In DNA form, the CDR3 reads TGTGCCAATAGGGGCAAACTGAACACTGAAGCTTTCTTT.

The CDR3 reads CASSPGRPQGTGELFF. CDR3 DNA: TGTGCCAGTAGTCCCGGCCGACCCCAGGGGACCGGGGAGCTGTTTTTT. The chain employs TRBV19 and TRBJ2-2, with a possible D match to TRBD1 (6 bases). V dropped 5 bases and J dropped 5 bases, with 18 bases sitting between them. CDR1 and CDR2 (germline): LNHDA, SQIVND (reference sequence). The CDR3 runs 16 residues.

This clone appeared a single time. The J gene is TRBJ2-1, the V gene TRBV9; 14 bases agree with TRBD2. Germline assignment: CDR1 SGDLS and CDR2 YYNGEE. The CDR3 runs 17 residues. Trimming removed 1 base from V and 6 bases from J; junction bases left unmatched: 6. CDR3 residues: CASSVLVGLAGGNEQFF. The CDR3 DNA reads TGTGCCAGCAGCGTATTGGTTGGACTAGCGGGGGGCAATGAGCAGTTCTTC.

The rearrangement links TRBV6-5 to TRBJ2-7; TRBD2 agrees at 8 bases. The CDR3 has 14 amino acids. The V gene's germline CDR1 is MNHEY and CDR2 SVGAGI. The junction had 2 bases not matched to a gene; V was cut back by 3 bases and J by 1 base. The CDR3 DNA reads as TGTGCCAGCAGTTATACTAGCGGTTCCTACGAGCAGTACTTC. It specifies CASSYTSGSYEQYF.

This chain links TRBV5-1 with TRBJ2-3; D gene unclear. The V and J ends lost 4 bases and 1 base respectively, with 16 bases between them. This CDR3 has 16 residues. CDR1 is SGHRS, CDR2 YFSETQ, per germline. The CDR3 nucleotides read TGCGCCAGCAGCCCAGAAAGGACCCGCGGCACAGATACGCAGTATTTT. This encodes CASSPERTRGTDTQYF. The variable domain in full, completed from reference TRBV5-1 and TRBJ2-3, reads KAGVTQTPRYLIKTRGQQVTLSCSPISGHRSVSWYQQTPGQGLQFLFEYFSETQRNKGNFPGRFSGRQFSNSRSEMNVSTLELGDSALYLCASSPERTRGTDTQYFGPGTRLTVL.

The gene calls are TRBV10-2 and TRBJ2-4; tentatively, D is TRBD1 or TRBD2 (5 bases each). V was cut by 2 bases and J by 0 bases, with 14 bases left in between. Germline lookup yields CDR1 WSHSY and CDR2 SAAADI. This CDR3 is 17 amino acids long. The CDR3 coding sequence is TGCGCCAGCAGTGAGCCTCTCGGGGCAGGAGCCAAAAACATTCAGTACTTC. As protein: CASSEPLGAGAKNIQYF.

The rearrangement joins TRBV5-6 to TRBJ1-3; D unclear. Germline lookup yields CDR1 SGHDT and CDR2 YYEEEE. This CDR3 comprises 14 residues. Trimming pared 6 bases from V and 3 bases from J, leaving 13 bases between. CDR3 nucleotides: TGTGCCAGCACCCGTGGCCCCGATGGAAACACCATATATTTT. Translated, it gives CASTRGPDGNTIYF.

V and J are TRBV7-8 and TRBJ2-4; no definite D call. The CDR3 has 14 amino acids. The germline gives CDR1 SGHVS, CDR2 FQNEAQ. The V end was cut by 5 bases, the J end by 1 base, with 9 bases between. Here the CDR3 DNA reads TGTGCCAGCAGCCCGACTGGGGCCAAAAACATTCAGTACTTC. It yields the protein CASSPTGAKNIQYF. The full variable domain, with the rest looked up from reference TRBV7-8 and TRBJ2-4, is GAGVSQSPRYKVAKRGQDVALRCDPISGHVSLFWYQQALGQGPEFLTYFQNEAQLDKSGLPSDRFFAERPEGSVSTLKIQRTQQEDSAVYLCASSPTGAKNIQYFGAGTRLSVL.

This clone was counted a few times. A far larger clone is one nucleotide away, so this likely arose from a read error. This rearrangement joins TRBV7-9 to TRBJ2-7; the D is unclear. V lost 5 bases and J lost 4, with 12 bases in between. Germline lookup yields CDR1 SEHNR and CDR2 FQNEAQ (reference sequence). CDR3 length equals 13 residues. The DNA of the CDR3 is TGTGCCAGCAGCGTGACGGACGCTTACGAGCAGTACTTC. This sequence encodes CASSVTDAYEQYF. The entire variable domain, with the rest obtained from reference TRBV7-9 and TRBJ2-7, is as follows: DTGVSQNPRHKITKRGQNVTFRCDPISEHNRLYWYRQTLGQGPEFLTYFQNEAQLEKSRLLSDRFSAERPKGSFSTLEIQRTEQGDSAMYLCASSVTDAYEQYFGPGTRLTVT.

The chain employs TRBV6-5 and TRBJ2-7; D could derive from TRBD1 or TRBD2 (5 bases each). Germline loops: CDR1 MNHEY, CDR2 SVGAGI. Trimming stripped 9 bases from V and 0 bases from J, with 12 bases between. The CDR3 consists of 13 residues. CDR3 in amino acids: CASSRDVSYEQYF. In DNA, the CDR3 is TGTGCCAGTTCCCGGGACGTCTCCTACGAGCAGTACTTC.

The CDR3 nucleotides read TGTGCCAGCAGTTTACAAGGCGGGAACTATGGCTACACCTTC. It yields the protein CASSLQGGNYGYTF. The V and J genes are TRBV27 and TRBJ1-2; D gene uncertain. Between the trimmed V and J ends, which lost 2 bases and 2 bases, there was a span of 9 bases. In germline, CDR1 is MNHEY, CDR2 SMNVEV (reference sequence). The length of the CDR3 is 14 residues.

The rearrangement links TRBV7-8 to TRBJ1-1; D is ambiguous. V gave up 0 bases and J gave up 1 base, with 9 bases separating them. CDR1 and CDR2 from the germline V gene are SGHVS and FQNEAQ. The CDR3 is 15 residues long. CDR3 in DNA: TGTGCCAGCAGCTTAGCCCCGTGGGGGAACACTGAAGCTTTCTTT. It yields the protein CASSLAPWGNTEAFF.

This chain uses TRBV5-1 with TRBJ1-1; D is perhaps TRBD1 (6 bases). Per the germline V gene, CDR1 is SGHRS and CDR2 is YFSETQ. This CDR3 has 14 amino acids. V gave up 4 bases and J gave up 2 bases, with 12 bases separating them. CDR3 sequence reads: CASSRGGGNTEAFF. In DNA form, the CDR3 reads TGCGCCAGCAGCAGAGGAGGGGGAAACACTGAAGCTTTCTTT.

The chain is built from TRBV6-1 and TRBJ1-5; a weak D match, TRBD1 (5 bases). Germline V gene lookup returns CDR1 MNHNS and CDR2 SASEGT. The V and J ends lost 3 bases and 0 bases respectively, with 15 bases between them. The CDR3 is made up of 17 amino acids. For the CDR3, the DNA is TGTGCCAGCAGTGAGACAGTGACAGTCTATAGCAATCAGCCCCAGCATTTT. Translation: CASSETVTVYSNQPQHF.

The chain employs TRBV5-1 and TRBJ1-3; tentatively, D is TRBD1 (5 bases). V dropped 4 bases and J dropped 2 bases, with 19 bases sitting between them. The CDR3 is 17 residues long. Germline loops: CDR1 SGHRS, CDR2 YFSETQ. As DNA, the CDR3 is TGCGCCAGCAGCCCCGCCGTTGGGGGAAGAACTGGAAACACCATATATTTT. It encodes CASSPAVGGRTGNTIYF.

The chain links TRBV18 to TRBJ2-5; D is possibly TRBD1 or TRBD2 (5 bases each). Germline-derived CDR1 and CDR2 are KGHSH and LQKENI. This CDR3 spans 14 amino acids. Deletions cut 1 base from V and 5 bases from J, with 11 bases between. The CDR3 is CASSPLKGTETQYF. CDR3 sequence (DNA): TGTGCCAGCTCACCACTAAAAGGGACGGAGACCCAGTACTTC.

The genes are TRBV11-2 and TRBJ1-1; possibly TRBD1 for D (5 bases). V lost 1 base to trimming and J lost 3 bases, with 9 bases between them. The germline gives CDR1 SGHAT, CDR2 FQNNGV. The length of the CDR3 is 14 residues. CDR3 sequence: CASSLAGAHTEAFF. The DNA for the CDR3 is TGTGCCAGCAGCTTAGCCGGGGCCCACACTGAAGCTTTCTTT.